These 11 T cell receptor beta chains came from one sample sequenced in a study of OX40 agonist ivuxolimab in advanced cancers. Sequencing was performed with immunoSEQ multiplex PCR; in TCRdb, only in-frame clones are kept and a portion is missing. The sample holds nearly 25,000 clones; 79% are singletons and the top ten take 9.5% to 15%. Sequencing was performed on CD4+ or CD8+ T cells sorted from blood, taken in a trial of the OX40 agonist ivuxolimab. Receptors originate from an adult with an advanced solid tumor such as melanoma, head and neck, liver or kidney cancer.

The chain joins TRBV11-1 to TRBJ2-5; D perhaps matches TRBD2 (7 bases). The DNA matches TRBJ2-7 better at its end, which makes the J call doubtful. There are 18 residues in the CDR3. CDR1 and CDR2 from the germline V gene are SGHAT and FQDESV (reference sequence). The CDR3 DNA is TGTGCCAGCAGCCCAGGGAGGGACACACCAAACCTTTACGTCGAGCAGTACTTC. This translates into CASSPGRDTPNLYVEQYF.

The chain carries TRBV18 and TRBJ2-5; 9 bases match TRBD1. The V segment lost 4 bases and the J segment 2 bases; nucleotides outside the gene matches: 8. Germline V gene data show CDR1 as KGHSH and CDR2 as LQKENI. The CDR3 has 16 amino acids. CDR3 residues: CASSLPDRGWQETQYF. CDR3 bases: TGTGCCAGCTCACTACCGGACAGGGGTTGGCAAGAGACCCAGTACTTC. Full variable domain (rest looked up from reference TRBV18 and TRBJ2-5): NAGVMQNPRHLVRRRGQEARLRCSPMKGHSHVYWYRQLPEEGLKFMVYLQKENIIDESGMPKERFSAEFPKEGPSILRIQQVVRGDSAAYFCASSLPDRGWQETQYFGPGTRLLVL.

This clone occurred once. The CDR3 here is CASSLAGVNTEAFF. CDR3 DNA: TGTGCCAGCAGTTTGGCGGGTGTGAACACTGAAGCTTTCTTT. V is TRBV7-6 and J is TRBJ1-1; D unclear. Germline V lookup: CDR1 SGHVS, CDR2 FNYEAQ. CDR3 size: 14 residues. Trimming shortened V by 6 bases and J by 0 bases, and 11 bases separated the two germline ends.

The chain employs TRBV10-2 and TRBJ2-7; D unclear. CDR1 is WSHSY, CDR2 SAAADI, per germline. V was trimmed by 5 bases and J by 2 bases, leaving 16 bases between them. This CDR3 contains 15 residues. CDR3 sequence reads: CASSPPASSTYEQYF. The CDR3 nucleotides read TGCGCCAGCAGTCCCCCAGCTTCGAGTACCTACGAGCAGTACTTC.

This rearrangement joins TRBV28 to TRBJ2-3; no reliable D call. V was cut by 5 bases and J by 7 bases, with 10 bases left in between. The CDR3 contains 12 residues. From germline, CDR1 is MDHEN and CDR2 SYDVKM. DNA of the CDR3: TGTGCCAGCAGTCCAGACACCTATACGCAGTATTTT. Encoded protein: CASSPDTYTQYF.

This clone has more than one count but fewer than ten. V gene TRBV6-4 combines with J gene TRBJ2-3; 11 nucleotides agree with TRBD2. Germline V gives CDR1 MRHNA, CDR2 SNTAGT. Trimming cost V 0 bases and J 4 bases; bases outside gene matches: 0. The CDR3 totals 15 residues. As DNA, the CDR3 is TGTGCCAGCAGTGACTCTAGCGGGGGGGCAGATACGCAGTATTTT. Translated: CASSDSSGGADTQYF.

This clone showed up just a few times. The chain couples TRBV23-1 to TRBJ2-1, with D possibly TRBD2 on 5 matching bases. TRBV23-1 has ORF status, its function being uncertain. Trimming removed 7 bases from V and 0 bases from J, with 16 bases in between. The CDR3 consists of 16 residues. CDR3 residues: CASTHPTSSSYNEQFF. The CDR3 DNA sequence: TGCGCCAGCACCCACCCAACTAGTAGCTCCTACAATGAGCAGTTCTTC.

This clone showed up just once. The chain links TRBV5-6 to TRBJ2-5; a possible D gene is TRBD2 (5 bases). CDR1 and CDR2 (germline): SGHDT, YYEEEE. The CDR3 runs 13 residues. Trimming shortened V by 2 bases and J by 0 bases, and 5 bases separated the two germline ends. CDR3 amino acids: CASSFGDQETQYF. As DNA, the CDR3 is TGTGCCAGCAGCTTCGGGGACCAAGAGACCCAGTACTTC.

This chain connects TRBV5-4 to TRBJ1-2; D not certain. Germline V gene sequence: CDR1 SGHNT, CDR2 YYREEE (reference sequence). The ends were cut back, 4 bases at V and 2 bases at J, with 9 bases in the middle. This CDR3 comprises 13 residues. CDR3 DNA: TGTGCCAGCAGCAAATCCGACAACTATGGCTACACCTTC. Its translation is CASSKSDNYGYTF.

This chain uses TRBV19 with TRBJ2-5; 8 bases are a match to TRBD2. Germline V gene data show CDR1 as LNHDA and CDR2 as SQIVND (reference sequence). CDR3 size: 15 residues. Losses at the gene ends were 3 bases for V and 2 bases for J; bases not matched to a gene: 5. CDR3 region: CASSITSGSQETQYF. As DNA, the CDR3 is TGTGCCAGTAGTATTACTAGCGGATCACAAGAGACCCAGTACTTC.

The rearrangement joins TRBV19 to TRBJ1-1; a possible D gene is TRBD1 (6 bases). The CDR3 is 16 residues long. V lost 6 bases, J lost 5 bases, and 22 bases lay in between. Per germline, CDR1 LNHDA and CDR2 SQIVND (reference sequence). The CDR3 reads CASRTFAGAAGTEAFF. DNA of the CDR3: TGTGCCAGTAGGACCTTCGCAGGGGCCGCGGGGACTGAAGCTTTCTTT.